This T cell receptor beta chain was recorded in a study of blood T cell repertoires in COVID-19. Study overall: Nucleic acid was either cDNA or gDNA, and it came from T cells, B-cell-depleted T cells, or PBMCs.

Germline V gene lookup returns CDR1 LNHDA and CDR2 SQIVND (reference sequence). With V trimmed by 4 bases and J by 2 bases, 9 bases remained unmatched. CDR3 length: 16 amino acids. Profiled with immunoSEQ multiplex PCR; TCRdb holds only in-frame clones, not every one. This sample carries about 300,000 clones, 70% to 90% of them seen once, and the ten largest clones take 6.3%. The clonotype was recovered from a woman aged 45-65 years with COVID-19, enrolled during active disease. The chain is built from TRBV19 and TRBJ1-1, with 8 bases matching TRBD1. Sequenced material: peripheral blood. The CDR3 DNA is TGTGCCAGTAGTAAACACAGGGGGATTGGTAACACTGAAGCTTTCTTT. Protein product: CASSKHRGIGNTEAFF.